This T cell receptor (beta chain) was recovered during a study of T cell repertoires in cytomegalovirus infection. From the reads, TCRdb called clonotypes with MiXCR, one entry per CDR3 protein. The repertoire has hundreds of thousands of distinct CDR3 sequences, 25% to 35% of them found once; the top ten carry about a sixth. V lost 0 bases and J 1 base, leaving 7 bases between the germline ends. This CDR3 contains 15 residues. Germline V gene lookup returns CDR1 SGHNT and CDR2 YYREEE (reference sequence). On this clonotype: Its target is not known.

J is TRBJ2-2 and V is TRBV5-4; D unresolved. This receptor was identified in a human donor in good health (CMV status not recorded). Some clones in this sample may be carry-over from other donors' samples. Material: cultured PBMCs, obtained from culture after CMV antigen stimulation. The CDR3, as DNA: TGTGCCAGCAGCTTGGACGGCGGGAACACCGGGGAGCTGTTTTTT. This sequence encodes CASSLDGGNTGELFF.